The 19 T cell receptor beta chains presented below share a single source sample, sequenced in a study of spatial heterogeneity in lung cancer. TCRdb processed the 5' RACE reads anew with MiXCR; each CDR3 protein has one entry. Altogether about 38,000 distinct CDR3 sequences are present, around 7.5% being singletons, with the ten largest covering under 30%. Noted time point: sample taken at primary tumor resection. The specimen comprised PBMCs, sampled at surgery. These receptors came from a male donor with early-stage non-small cell lung cancer.

This clonotype showed up many times. This sequence joins TRBV6-2 or TRBV6-3 and TRBJ1-2, with D possibly matching TRBD1 (5 bases). The germline gives CDR1 MNHEY, CDR2 SVGEGT. The CDR3 is 15 residues long. Trimming removed 2 bases from V and 9 bases from J, with 19 bases in between. The CDR3 DNA reads as TGTGCCAGCAGTTACGATCAGGGAGTCATCTACCGCTACACCTTC. Its translation: CASSYDQGVIYRYTF.

Ten or more counts support this clonotype. V gene TRBV20-1 combines with J gene TRBJ2-3, with D perhaps assigned TRBD1 or TRBD2 (5 bases each). Looked up from germline, CDR1 is DFQATT and CDR2 is SNEGSKA (reference sequence). There are 13 residues in the CDR3. The CDR3 nucleotides are TGCAGCCATATCGGGGCTAGCACAGATACGCAGTATTTT. Protein sequence: CSHIGASTDTQYF.

In its sample, this clonotype was seen many times. The chain employs TRBV5-1 and TRBJ2-5, with 8 bases aligning to TRBD1. CDR3 length: 16 residues. Looked up from germline, CDR1 is SGHRS and CDR2 is YFSETQ. V was clipped by 4 bases and J by 1 base; unmatched bases: 9. In nucleotides, the CDR3 is TGCGCCAGCAGCCCAACGACAGGGGTGGGCCAAGAGACCCAGTACTTC. Its translation: CASSPTTGVGQETQYF. The complete variable domain, with remaining parts taken from reference TRBV5-1 and TRBJ2-5, reads KAGVTQTPRYLIKTRGQQVTLSCSPISGHRSVSWYQQTPGQGLQFLFEYFSETQRNKGNFPGRFSGRQFSNSRSEMNVSTLELGDSALYLCASSPTTGVGQETQYFGPGTRLLVL.

This clonotype showed up many times. This chain links TRBV5-1 with TRBJ1-1; D is ambiguous. Per germline, CDR1 SGHRS and CDR2 YFSETQ. V shed 2 bases and J shed 0 bases, with 8 bases lying between them. The CDR3 runs to 14 residues. The CDR3 here is CASSLRGVNTEAFF. In DNA form, the CDR3 reads TGCGCCAGCAGCTTACGGGGAGTGAACACTGAAGCTTTCTTT.

This clonotype was picked up a small number of times. The V gene is TRBV27, the J gene TRBJ2-7; D is perhaps TRBD1 (6 bases). The CDR3 extends over 12 amino acids. V shed 9 bases and J shed 4 bases, with 13 bases lying between them. Germline V lookup: CDR1 MNHEY, CDR2 SMNVEV (reference sequence). The CDR3 spells CASGDTLYEQYF. The CDR3 nucleotides read TGTGCCAGTGGGGACACCCTATACGAGCAGTACTTC.

In its sample, this clonotype was seen many times. This chain uses TRBV11-3 with TRBJ2-3; D uncertain. V was clipped by 4 bases and J by 2 bases, with 4 bases between them. The germline gives CDR1 SGHNT, CDR2 YENEEA. There are 12 residues in the CDR3. The CDR3 DNA reads as TGTGCCAGCAGCTCGTTCACAGATACGCAGTATTTT. Translation gives CASSSFTDTQYF.

There are many counts of this clonotype. This chain links TRBV27 with TRBJ2-1; TRBD2 matches at 8 bases. There are 16 residues in the CDR3. Unmatched junction bases numbered 15, after V lost 5 bases and J lost 9 bases. Looked up from germline, CDR1 is MNHEY and CDR2 is SMNVEV (reference sequence). In DNA form, the CDR3 reads TGTGCCAGCAGTCCCCGCGGGACTAGTTCGTTAGCTGAGCAGTTCTTC. Protein sequence: CASSPRGTSSLAEQFF.

This clonotype has ten or more counts. This rearrangement joins TRBV27 to TRBJ2-7; 12 positions match TRBD1. Losses at the gene ends were 5 bases for V and 2 bases for J; bases not matched to a gene: 7. The CDR3 consists of 16 residues. Germline values: CDR1 MNHEY, CDR2 SMNVEV (reference sequence). The chain's CDR3 is CASSNPGTGGPYEQYV. Written as DNA, the CDR3 is TGTGCCAGCAGTAACCCCGGGACAGGGGGCCCCTACGAGCAGTACGTC.

Within the sample, this clonotype is medium-sized. This chain links TRBV29-1 with TRBJ1-3, with D perhaps TRBD1 (6 bases). Between the trimmed V and J ends, which lost 6 bases and 0 bases, there was a span of 15 bases. The CDR3 totals 15 residues. The germline V gene has CDR1 SQVTM and CDR2 ANQGSEA. DNA for the CDR3: TGCAGCGTCGCGGACAGCTTCTACTCTGGAAACACCATATATTTT. Amino acids: CSVADSFYSGNTIYF.

The rearrangement joins TRBV6-1 to TRBJ1-2; TRBD1 matches 7 bases. CDR1 MNHNS and CDR2 SASEGT come from the germline V gene. The CDR3 runs to 14 residues. Unmatched junction bases numbered 5, after V lost 0 bases and J lost 7 bases. CDR3 nucleotides: TGTGCCAGCAGTGAAGCGTTAGACAGGGTTGGCTACACCTTC. It specifies CASSEALDRVGYTF.

The rearrangement uses TRBV7-8 and TRBJ2-2, with 11 bases lining up with TRBD2. The V segment lost 6 bases and the J segment 6 bases; nucleotides outside the gene matches: 6. The V gene's germline CDR1 is SGHVS and CDR2 FQNEAQ. The CDR3 has 15 amino acids. The CDR3 is CASSPTSGISGELFF. The CDR3 region has the DNA TGTGCCAGCAGTCCGACTAGCGGGATTTCCGGGGAGCTGTTTTTT.

In the case of this clonotype: A read error is possible here, since a much larger clone lies one base away. This is likely a read error, given that the CDR3 carries no conserved phenylalanine or tryptophan at its end. The rearrangement joins TRBV7-7 to TRBJ2-2; D gene ambiguous. CDR3 length: 13 residues. CDR1 and CDR2 (germline): SSHAT, FNYEAQ (reference sequence). CDR3 bases: TGTGCTAGCAGCTTAGAACGAGTCGGGGAGCTGTTTTCT. It encodes CASSLERVGELFS.

This clonotype was detected ten times or more. V is TRBV5-1 and J is TRBJ1-1, with a tentative D call TRBD1 (5 bases). Trimming cost V 3 bases and J 1 base, with 7 bases left between them. The CDR3 contains 13 residues. Germline values: CDR1 SGHRS, CDR2 YFSETQ. The chain's CDR3 is CASSWGSNTEAFF. DNA of the CDR3: TGCGCCAGCAGCTGGGGCTCGAACACTGAAGCTTTCTTT.

V usage is TRBV9 and J usage is TRBJ2-1; 9 nucleotides agree with TRBD2. Germline trimming cut 8 bases from V and 3 bases from J; bases unmatched to any gene: 9. This CDR3 spans 15 amino acids. Germline V gene lookup returns CDR1 SGDLS and CDR2 YYNGEE. The CDR3 reads CASSRGGLNYNEQFF. Written as DNA, the CDR3 is TGTGCCAGTTCGCGGGGGGGCCTAAACTACAATGAGCAGTTCTTC. Looking up the rest from reference TRBV9 and TRBJ2-1 gives the full variable domain: DSGVTQTPKHLITATGQRVTLRCSPRSGDLSVYWYQQSLDQGLQFLIQYYNGEERAKGNILERFSAQQFPDLHSELNLSSLELGDSALYFCASSRGGLNYNEQFFGPGTRLTVL.

This clonotype was picked up many times. The chain employs TRBV5-1 and TRBJ1-3; D call uncertain. V lost 0 bases, J lost 0 bases, and 10 bases lay in between. The length of the CDR3 is 16 residues. CDR1 SGHRS and CDR2 YFSETQ come from the germline V gene. This CDR3 is CASSLDPARSGNTIYF. In DNA form, the CDR3 reads TGCGCCAGCAGCTTGGATCCAGCCCGCTCTGGAAACACCATATATTTT.

In its sample, this clonotype was seen many times. CDR3 nucleotide sequence: TGTGCCAGCAGTTTAGGAAGTTATAATTCACCCCTCCACTTT. Translation gives CASSLGSYNSPLHF. This chain links TRBV28 with TRBJ1-6; D remains ambiguous. The CDR3 is 14 residues long. V lost 2 bases and J lost 4, with 6 bases in between. Per germline, CDR1 MDHEN and CDR2 SYDVKM.

The rearrangement uses TRBV7-9 and TRBJ2-5, with D perhaps given as TRBD1 or TRBD2 (5 bases each). From germline, CDR1 is SEHNR and CDR2 FQNEAQ (reference sequence). This CDR3 is 15 amino acids long. Deletions cut 5 bases from V and 4 bases from J, with 17 bases between. CDR3 sequence: CASSLQKARGETQYF. For the CDR3, the DNA is TGTGCCAGCAGCCTCCAGAAGGCGAGGGGAGAGACCCAGTACTTC. Variable domain in full (rest from reference TRBV7-9 and TRBJ2-5): DTGVSQNPRHKITKRGQNVTFRCDPISEHNRLYWYRQTLGQGPEFLTYFQNEAQLEKSRLLSDRFSAERPKGSFSTLEIQRTEQGDSAMYLCASSLQKARGETQYFGPGTRLLVL.

This clonotype has at least ten counts. The genes are TRBV20-1 and TRBJ2-5, with 14 bases lining up with TRBD2. The CDR3 is 16 residues long. V trimming: 3 bases; J trimming: 1 base; junction bases outside the gene matches: 4. Germline V CDR1 and CDR2: DFQATT, SNEGSKA (reference sequence). The CDR3 DNA reads as TGCAGTGCTAGGAGGGGACTAGCGGGGGCCCAAGAGACCCAGTACTTC. This sequence encodes CSARRGLAGAQETQYF.

This clonotype was seen many times. V usage is TRBV20-1 and J usage is TRBJ2-1; no definite D call. Trimming removed 5 bases at V and 4 bases at J, with 6 bases between. This CDR3 has 11 residues. Germline V CDR1 and CDR2: DFQATT, SNEGSKA (reference sequence). For the CDR3, the DNA is TGCAGTGCTGGGGTATACAATGAGCAGTTCTTC. This codes for CSAGVYNEQFF.